These T cell receptor beta chains were read from a single sample in a study of blood T cell repertoires in COVID-19. Assay: immunoSEQ multiplex PCR; the TCRdb copy retains only in-frame clones and omits some. The sample shows roughly 100,000 clones, roughly 92% of them seen only once. Sequencing was performed on peripheral blood. The receptor set was obtained from a woman aged 50 to 65 with COVID-19, enrolled during active disease. Each CDR3 is given with its conserved first and last residue. A D gene is named only where the DNA matches it firmly.

j_gene: TRBJ2-5
d_gene: TRBD1
v_gene: TRBV5-4
CDR3aa: CASSPWTGGQETQYF
CDR3nt: TGTGCCAGCAGCCCGTGGACAGGGGGCCAAGAGACCCAGTACTTC

j_gene: TRBJ2-1
d_gene: .
v_gene: TRBV2
CDR3aa: CASSLTVYNEQFF
CDR3nt: TGTGCCAGCAGTCTGACAGTTTACAATGAGCAGTTCTTC

j_gene: TRBJ1-1
d_gene: TRBD1
v_gene: TRBV5-1
CDR3aa: CASSFTGGINTEAFF
CDR3nt: TGCGCCAGCAGCTTTACAGGGGGTATAAACACTGAAGCTTTCTTT

j_gene: TRBJ1-1
d_gene: .
v_gene: TRBV5-1
CDR3aa: CASSSSLQGGGTEAFF
CDR3nt: TGCGCCAGCAGCTCCTCTCTCCAGGGCGGGGGCACTGAAGCTTTCTTT

j_gene: TRBJ1-3
d_gene: TRBD1
v_gene: TRBV14
CDR3aa: CASSQGTARGNTIYF
CDR3nt: TGTGCCAGCAGCCAGGGGACAGCTCGCGGAAACACCATATATTTT

j_gene: TRBJ2-1
d_gene: .
v_gene: TRBV3-1/TRBV3-2
CDR3aa: CASRRAYNEQFF
CDR3nt: TGTGCCTCCCGCAGGGCCTACAATGAGCAGTTCTTC

j_gene: TRBJ2-2
d_gene: TRBD2
v_gene: TRBV7-9
CDR3aa: CASSPKSGLAGVNTGELFF
CDR3nt: TGTGCCAGCAGCCCAAAATCGGGACTAGCGGGGGTGAACACCGGGGAGCTGTTTTTT

j_gene: TRBJ1-2
d_gene: .
v_gene: TRBV27
CDR3aa: CASSLYREFVGGYTF
CDR3nt: TGTGCCAGCAGTTTATACAGGGAATTCGTGGGGGGCTACACCTTC

j_gene: TRBJ2-3
d_gene: .
v_gene: TRBV7-2
CDR3aa: CASSLVEEADTQYF
CDR3nt: TGTGCCAGCAGCTTAGTCGAGGAGGCAGATACGCAGTATTTT

j_gene: TRBJ2-3
d_gene: .
v_gene: TRBV24-1
CDR3aa: CATSDPREFSTDTQYF
CDR3nt: TGTGCCACCAGTGATCCCCGGGAGTTTAGCACAGATACGCAGTATTTT

j_gene: TRBJ1-6
d_gene: TRBD1
v_gene: TRBV5-4
CDR3aa: CASRTGVNNSPLHF
CDR3nt: TGTGCCAGCAGGACAGGGGTAAATAATTCACCCCTCCACTTT

j_gene: TRBJ1-1
d_gene: .
v_gene: TRBV30
CDR3aa: CAWSVPRVGTEAFF
CDR3nt: TGTGCCTGGAGTGTACCCAGGGTGGGGACTGAAGCTTTCTTT

j_gene: TRBJ2-7
d_gene: TRBD1
v_gene: TRBV11-3
CDR3aa: CASGTVSYEQYF
CDR3nt: TGTGCCAGCGGGACAGTCTCCTACGAGCAGTACTTC